The 23 T cell receptor beta chains reported below all come from one sample, sequenced in a study of blood T cells in healthy people across ages. With a J-beta primer mix and a sample-barcoded 5' primer, a second PCR ran roughly 6 to 12 cycles. TCRdb passed the 5' RACE reads through MiXCR, listing each CDR3 protein once. The sample contains 550,000 to 700,000 distinct CDR3 sequences, approximately 30% of which appear only once. The sample was blood. The receptors originated from an older woman in good health.

The gene calls are TRBV12-3 or TRBV12-4 and TRBJ2-3; 12 positions match TRBD2. The CDR3 is 19 amino acids. V lost 8 bases to trimming and J lost 0 bases; unmatched junction nucleotides: 15. As DNA, the CDR3 is TGTGCCAGCGAAGGGGTCGGACTAGCGGGGAGAACTAGCACAGATACGCAGTATTTT. Amino acids: CASEGVGLAGRTSTDTQYF.

The sample holds one count of this clonotype. The rearrangement links TRBV6-5 to TRBJ1-2; maybe TRBD1 (5 bases). The CDR3 totals 14 residues. Germline CDR1 reads MNHEY; CDR2 reads SVGAGI. Trimming pared 4 bases from V and 4 bases from J, leaving 13 bases between. The DNA of the CDR3 is TGTGCCAGCAGTTCGGTTGCAGGGAGCTATGGCTACACCTTC. It codes for CASSSVAGSYGYTF.

This chain connects TRBV27 to TRBJ1-6; 8 bases fit TRBD1. The germline CDR1 and CDR2 sequences are MNHEY and SMNVEV (reference sequence). J was trimmed by 6 bases and V by 2 bases; bases with no gene match: 15. The length of the CDR3 is 19 residues. This CDR3 is CASSLEGPRGRRVNSPLHF. In nucleotides, the CDR3 is TGTGCCAGCAGTTTAGAGGGTCCCAGGGGGCGGAGGGTTAATTCACCCCTCCACTTT.

This clonotype was seen only once. The chain has TRBV19 and TRBJ2-7, with 9 bases lining up with TRBD1. The CDR3 has 16 amino acids. Germline lookup yields CDR1 LNHDA and CDR2 SQIVND (reference sequence). The V segment lost 2 bases and the J segment 0 bases; nucleotides outside the gene matches: 5. CDR3 sequence: CASSIKGQGISYEQYF. Written as DNA, the CDR3 is TGTGCCAGTAGTATAAAAGGACAGGGGATCTCCTACGAGCAGTACTTC.

The chain recombines TRBV18 with TRBJ2-1; D is possibly TRBD1 (5 bases). The CDR3 extends over 15 amino acids. V was trimmed by 4 bases and J by 9 bases, leaving 19 bases between them. Germline assignment: CDR1 KGHSH and CDR2 LQKENI. CDR3: CASSLAVQGFSEQFF. Written as DNA, the CDR3 is TGTGCCAGCTCACTCGCTGTTCAGGGATTCAGTGAGCAGTTCTTC.

The chain recombines TRBV29-1 with TRBJ2-1; D not resolved. The CDR3 runs 14 residues. Germline CDR1 is SQVTM and CDR2 is ANQGSEA. V shed 0 bases and J shed 6 bases, with 12 bases lying between them. In DNA form, the CDR3 reads TGCAGCGTTGAAGATCCACTAATACCCAATGAGCAGTTCTTC. Protein: CSVEDPLIPNEQFF.

This clonotype has more than one count but fewer than ten. This chain connects TRBV6-5 to TRBJ2-1; 8 positions agree with TRBD1. CDR3 length: 13 residues. Unmatched junction bases numbered 3, after V lost 2 bases and J lost 9 bases. Germline CDR1 reads MNHEY; CDR2 reads SVGAGI. CDR3 loop: CASSYRTGLEQFF. In DNA form, the CDR3 reads TGTGCCAGCAGTTACAGGACAGGGCTTGAGCAGTTCTTC.

V gene TRBV20-1 combines with J gene TRBJ1-1, with D uncertain. Trimming cost V 6 bases and J 8 bases, with 25 bases left between them. CDR3 length: 15 amino acids. Germline V gene data show CDR1 as DFQATT and CDR2 as SNEGSKA (reference sequence). As DNA, the CDR3 is TGCAGTGCCCCAATCCCTGGAGCCCGGAGTGTGGAAGCTTTCTTT. It translates to CSAPIPGARSVEAFF.

This clonotype showed up just a few times. The gene calls are TRBV6-5 and TRBJ1-2; D gene ambiguous. Per the germline V gene, CDR1 is MNHEY and CDR2 is SVGAGI. Trimming removed 3 bases at V and 9 bases at J, with 14 bases between. CDR3 length equals 13 residues. CDR3 coding DNA: TGTGCCAGCAGTTATTCCGACAAAGGTCGCTACACCTTC. As protein: CASSYSDKGRYTF.

This clonotype was observed many times. The chain employs TRBV5-5 and TRBJ2-2; D ambiguous. Per germline, CDR1 SGHKS and CDR2 YYEKEE (reference sequence). The CDR3 is made up of 16 amino acids. V dropped 0 bases and J dropped 0 bases, with 9 bases sitting between them. This chain's CDR3 is CASSLVSSSNTGELFF. The CDR3 region has the DNA TGTGCCAGCAGCTTGGTGAGCAGCTCGAACACCGGGGAGCTGTTTTTT.

This rearrangement joins TRBV5-1 to TRBJ2-3; D unclear. Trimming pared 3 bases from V and 3 bases from J, leaving 11 bases between. Per the germline V gene, CDR1 is SGHRS and CDR2 is YFSETQ. The CDR3 consists of 14 residues. The CDR3 sequence is CASSSSPTTDTQYF. The DNA for the CDR3 is TGCGCCAGCAGCTCCAGCCCAACAACAGATACGCAGTATTTT.

The rearrangement uses TRBV7-9 and TRBJ2-6; 7 nucleotides line up with TRBD1. Germline-derived CDR1 and CDR2 are SEHNR and FQNEAQ (reference sequence). Unmatched junction bases numbered 10, after V lost 5 bases and J lost 0 bases. The CDR3 is 18 residues long. The CDR3 nucleotides are TGTGCCAGCAGCCAGGGGACAGCGTCTCTCTCTGGGGCCAACGTCCTGACTTTC. This codes for CASSQGTASLSGANVLTF.

J is TRBJ2-4 and V is TRBV4-1, with D perhaps TRBD2 (6 bases). Germline V gene lookup returns CDR1 MGHRA and CDR2 YSYEKL. The length of the CDR3 is 15 residues. Trimming took off 6 bases at V and 1 base at J, with 13 bases between the two ends. DNA of the CDR3: TGCGCCAGCAGATTAGCGGCCTTGGCCAAAAACATTCAGTACTTC. Amino acids: CASRLAALAKNIQYF.

This clonotype turned up a few times. V is TRBV15 and J is TRBJ2-5; tentative D call: TRBD2 (6 bases). The CDR3 runs to 15 residues. Per germline, CDR1 LNHNV and CDR2 YYDKDF (reference sequence). Between the trimmed V and J ends, which lost 1 base and 1 base, there was a span of 10 bases. The CDR3 DNA follows: TGTGCCACCAGCAGAGGGTCGGGGGTCCAAGAGACCCAGTACTTC. Translating it yields CATSRGSGVQETQYF.

This clonotype was observed a few times. CDR3 DNA: TGCGCCAGCAGCCAATTTAGGAATTCACCCCTCCACTTT. Protein product: CASSQFRNSPLHF. The chain recombines TRBV4-3 with TRBJ1-6, with D unclear. CDR1 and CDR2 from the germline V gene are LGHNA and YSLEER. V was pared by 2 bases and J by 7 bases, with 6 bases between. There are 13 residues in the CDR3.

The chain recombines TRBV7-9 with TRBJ2-7, with 10 bases matching TRBD1. V was clipped by 3 bases and J by 7 bases; unmatched bases: 9. The CDR3 spans 15 residues. CDR1 SEHNR and CDR2 FQNEAQ come from the germline V gene (reference sequence). CDR3 loop: CASSLKGTGVREQYF. CDR3 DNA sequence: TGTGCCAGCAGCTTGAAGGGGACAGGGGTGAGGGAGCAGTACTTC.

The chain couples TRBV7-2 to TRBJ2-7, with TRBD1 as a possible D gene (5 bases). The CDR3 length is 13 residues. Germline V gene data show CDR1 as SGHTA and CDR2 as FQGNSA. V lost 4 bases and J 2 bases, leaving 9 bases between the germline ends. The CDR3 protein is CASSSAGTYEQYF. In nucleotides, the CDR3 is TGTGCCAGCAGCTCCGCAGGGACCTACGAGCAGTACTTC.

As regards this clonotype: The junction differs from germline at one of its ends, possibly a read error. The rearrangement links TRBV10-3 to TRBJ1-1; D is uncertain. The CDR3 covers 13 residues. Germline CDR1 reads ENHRY; CDR2 reads SYGVKD. The CDR3 loop reads CAIGLQLNTEAFF. CDR3 bases: TGTGCCATCGGGCTGCAGTTGAACACTGAAGCTTTTTTT.

This clonotype turned up a few times. This chain links TRBV6-2 or TRBV6-3 with TRBJ1-1; D not resolved. Germline V CDR1 and CDR2: MNHEY, SVGEGT. Between the trimmed V and J ends, which lost 6 bases and 1 base, there was a span of 6 bases. This CDR3 spans 12 amino acids. The CDR3, as DNA: TGTGCCAGCAGGGAGGGGAACACTGAAGCTTTCTTT. Translating gives CASREGNTEAFF.

This clonotype occurred many times. V gene TRBV5-1 combines with J gene TRBJ2-5; a weak D match, TRBD1 (6 bases). V dropped 4 bases and J dropped 2 bases, with 15 bases sitting between them. Per germline, CDR1 SGHRS and CDR2 YFSETQ. The CDR3 consists of 15 residues. CDR3 nucleotides: TGCGCCAGCAGCGTTTTAGGGACAAATCAAGAGACCCAGTACTTC. As protein: CASSVLGTNQETQYF.

V gene TRBV2 combines with J gene TRBJ1-2; 10 bases align to TRBD1. This CDR3 has 14 amino acids. The trim removed 5 bases at V and 4 bases at J, leaving 4 bases unmatched. Looked up from germline, CDR1 is SNHLY and CDR2 is FYNNEI. The CDR3: CASSPTGGSYGYTF. In DNA, the CDR3 is TGTGCCAGCAGTCCGACAGGGGGCAGCTATGGCTACACCTTC.

The genes are TRBV7-2 and TRBJ1-2; 9 bases align to TRBD1. This CDR3 contains 15 residues. V gave up 2 bases and J gave up 4 bases; unmatched junction bases: 5. CDR1 is SGHTA and CDR2 is FQGNSA in the germline V gene. The CDR3 is CASSLRDRATYGYTF. CDR3 coding DNA: TGTGCCAGCAGCTTAAGGGACAGGGCCACCTATGGCTACACCTTC.

The sample holds many counts of this clonotype. The rearrangement links TRBV20-1 to TRBJ1-1; 8 bases align to TRBD1. CDR1 and CDR2 (germline): DFQATT, SNEGSKA (reference sequence). The ends lost 5 bases at V and 8 bases at J; junction bases unmatched: 7. The CDR3 is made up of 12 amino acids. In DNA form, the CDR3 reads TGCAGTGCTGATGGGACAGGACCAGAAGCTTTCTTT. Residues: CSADGTGPEAFF.